This TCR beta chain derives from a study of T cell responses to AZD1222 COVID-19 vaccine. The method was immunoSEQ multiplex PCR; TCRdb's version includes in-frame clones alone and lacks a portion of them. The data contain some 47,000 clones, 65% to 85% of them seen just once; the ten biggest clones take up roughly half. The study's findings and limits: The donors showed a predominance of white British ancestry and of females, with possible underestimation of clonal diversity. The span of vaccine-associated CD4 TCRs extended across spike, with dominance at 160-218 and 743-854. Rises in breadth and depth of Spike-specific TCRs came after two AZD1222 doses. Baseline seropositivity characterized only a handful of AZD1222 recipients.

For this clone: Its target is unknown.

The source of this sequence is an adult in good health. The sample in question was peripheral blood, obtained on day 0 of AZD1222 vaccination.

CDR3 protein: CASSIGTVTISPLHF. The CDR3 DNA reads as TGTGCCAGTAGTATCGGGACAGTTACCATTTCACCCCTCCACTTT. This sequence joins TRBV19 and TRBJ1-6, with 7 nucleotides matching TRBD1. The CDR3 is made up of 15 amino acids. With V trimmed by 3 bases and J by 9 bases, 8 bases remained unmatched. The germline gives CDR1 LNHDA, CDR2 SQIVND (reference sequence).